These 19 T cell receptor beta chains came from one sample sequenced in a study of graft-versus-host responses after intestinal transplantation. Data came from immunoSEQ multiplex PCR; TCRdb stores just in-frame clones and leaves some out. The sample carries about 120,000 clones, just over 90% recorded once. These receptors' targets are unknown. The input for sequencing was unstimulated CD4+ T cells sorted from spleen or lymph node cells, taken before transplant. These receptors were obtained from a human donor who was the organ donor for an intestinal transplant.

V is TRBV7-2 and J is TRBJ2-7; D is perhaps TRBD1 (6 bases). Trimming took off 1 base at V and 5 bases at J, with 9 bases between the two ends. Germline CDR1 reads SGHTA; CDR2 reads FQGNSA. The CDR3 runs to 13 residues. CDR3 loop: CASSLGGRDEQYF. CDR3 sequence (DNA): TGTGCCAGCAGCTTAGGGGGGCGCGACGAGCAGTACTTC.

The chain is built from TRBV7-2 and TRBJ1-2; TRBD1 is a possible D gene (5 bases). Trimming left V 1 base short and J 4 bases short, with 16 bases between. The CDR3 length is 16 residues. Germline lookup yields CDR1 SGHTA and CDR2 FQGNSA. The CDR3 sequence is CASSLGGSRDGYGYTF. In DNA, the CDR3 is TGTGCCAGCAGCTTAGGCGGGTCCAGGGATGGCTATGGCTACACCTTC. The full variable domain, completed using reference TRBV7-2 and TRBJ1-2, is GAGVSQSPSNKVTEKGKDVELRCDPISGHTALYWYRQSLGQGLEFLIYFQGNSAPDKSGLPSDRFSAERTGGSVSTLTIQRTQQEDSAVYLCASSLGGSRDGYGYTFGSGTRLTVV.

The rearrangement joins TRBV29-1 to TRBJ2-2, with D unclear. This CDR3 region has 13 residues. The germline V gene has CDR1 SQVTM and CDR2 ANQGSEA. The V gene lost 4 bases and the J gene lost 1 base, with 7 bases spanning the gap. The CDR3 loop is CSVASVNTGELFF. CDR3 sequence (DNA): TGCAGCGTTGCCAGCGTGAACACCGGGGAGCTGTTTTTT.

This clone has just a few counts. This chain connects TRBV5-1 to TRBJ2-7; D is uncertain. Germline loops: CDR1 SGHRS, CDR2 YFSETQ. The V gene lost 2 bases and the J gene lost 2 bases, with 11 bases spanning the gap. This CDR3 is 14 amino acids long. The CDR3 spells CASSFYMPPYEQYF. As DNA, the CDR3 is TGCGCCAGCAGCTTTTATATGCCCCCCTACGAGCAGTACTTC.

The chain employs TRBV5-1 and TRBJ1-1; the D gene is possibly TRBD1 (6 bases). The V end lost 6 bases, the J end lost 0 bases, and 18 bases lay between the germline ends. Germline CDR1 and CDR2: SGHRS and YFSETQ. The CDR3 is 16 residues long. CDR3 bases: TGCGCCAGCATATCCTCAGGGGCCCTCATGAACACTGAAGCTTTCTTT. It yields the protein CASISSGALMNTEAFF. Variable domain in full (rest from reference TRBV5-1 and TRBJ1-1): KAGVTQTPRYLIKTRGQQVTLSCSPISGHRSVSWYQQTPGQGLQFLFEYFSETQRNKGNFPGRFSGRQFSNSRSEMNVSTLELGDSALYLCASISSGALMNTEAFFGQGTRLTVV.

V and J are TRBV28 and TRBJ2-3; 10 bases fit TRBD2. Trimming cost V 6 bases and J 3 bases; bases outside gene matches: 3. Germline values: CDR1 MDHEN, CDR2 SYDVKM. This CDR3 is 14 amino acids long. For the CDR3, the DNA is TGTGCCAGCAGCTCAGCGGGAGGGACAGATACGCAGTATTTT. Its protein is CASSSAGGTDTQYF.

The V and J genes are TRBV6-5 and TRBJ1-1; unclear D gene. This CDR3 is built from 14 residues. Looked up from germline, CDR1 is MNHEY and CDR2 is SVGAGI. Trimming left V 1 base short and J 0 bases short, with 6 bases between. This chain's CDR3 is CASSYYSMNTEAFF. The CDR3 region has the DNA TGTGCCAGCAGTTACTACTCCATGAACACTGAAGCTTTCTTT.

This chain joins TRBV18 and TRBJ2-3; 8 bases line up with TRBD1. The CDR3 is made up of 15 amino acids. Germline V gene lookup returns CDR1 KGHSH and CDR2 LQKENI. After removal of 2 bases from V and 1 base from J, the junction contained 2 bases not matched to a gene. The CDR3 region has the DNA TGTGCCAGCTCACCATTGGGACAGGGCACAGATACGCAGTATTTT. This translates into CASSPLGQGTDTQYF.

This clone occurred once. The chain links TRBV27 to TRBJ1-4, with D perhaps matching TRBD1 (6 bases). Trimming removed 9 bases at V and 6 bases at J, with 11 bases between. Germline loops: CDR1 MNHEY, CDR2 SMNVEV (reference sequence). The CDR3 has 12 amino acids. This CDR3 reads CASGQLYEKLFF. The CDR3 nucleotides are TGTGCCAGTGGACAGCTTTATGAAAAACTGTTTTTT.

V usage is TRBV27 and J usage is TRBJ2-7; D uncertain. The CDR3 contains 16 residues. In germline, CDR1 is MNHEY, CDR2 SMNVEV (reference sequence). Trimming left V 0 bases short and J 5 bases short, with 17 bases between. The CDR3 is CASSLSRTASDDEQYF. As DNA, the CDR3 is TGTGCCAGCAGTTTATCCCGGACGGCATCGGACGACGAGCAGTACTTC.

The chain is built from TRBV5-1 and TRBJ2-3, with 11 bases matching TRBD2. The CDR3 is 16 amino acids. The J segment lost 2 bases and the V segment lost 4 bases, leaving 6 bases of the junction unmatched. Germline V gene data show CDR1 as SGHRS and CDR2 as YFSETQ. The CDR3 coding sequence is TGCGCCAGCAGCCTCCTAGCGGGGGGTTTCACAGATACGCAGTATTTT. It specifies CASSLLAGGFTDTQYF.

This chain joins TRBV19 and TRBJ1-4; D is undetermined. Germline V gives CDR1 LNHDA, CDR2 SQIVND (reference sequence). V was clipped by 2 bases and J by 0 bases, with 7 bases between them. The CDR3 sequence is 15 residues long. The CDR3 reads CASSIFDATNEKLFF. DNA of the CDR3: TGTGCCAGTAGTATATTCGATGCAACTAATGAAAAACTGTTTTTT.

The CDR3 protein is CASSLDGVPKETQYF. CDR3 sequence (DNA): TGTGCCAGCAGCTTAGATGGGGTACCCAAAGAGACCCAGTACTTC. J is TRBJ2-5 and V is TRBV11-2; D is ambiguous. V lost 0 bases to trimming and J lost 3 bases, with 11 bases between them. The germline CDR1 and CDR2 sequences are SGHAT and FQNNGV. This CDR3 has 15 residues.

The chain carries TRBV5-1 and TRBJ2-7; 8 bases agree with TRBD2. This CDR3 spans 16 amino acids. The V gene's germline CDR1 is SGHRS and CDR2 YFSETQ. Trimming cost V 4 bases and J 0 bases; bases outside gene matches: 9. The CDR3 region is CASSMVTSGLSYEQYF. CDR3 coding DNA: TGCGCCAGCAGCATGGTTACTAGCGGCCTCTCCTACGAGCAGTACTTC.

The CDR3 loop is CASSPRPGTGNTEAFF. DNA of the CDR3: TGTGCCAGCAGCCCTCGTCCCGGGACGGGGAACACTGAAGCTTTCTTT. The chain combines TRBV11-3 with TRBJ1-1, with D possibly matching TRBD1 (5 bases). The CDR3 sequence is 16 residues long. V lost 5 bases, J lost 1 base, and 17 bases lay in between. In germline, CDR1 is SGHNT, CDR2 YENEEA.

The V call is TRBV7-9, the J call TRBJ2-6; 7 bases match TRBD2. After removal of 5 bases from V and 0 bases from J, the junction contained 1 base not matched to a gene. The CDR3 runs to 15 residues. The V gene's germline CDR1 is SEHNR and CDR2 FQNEAQ (reference sequence). The CDR3 is CASSRGSSGANVLTF. CDR3 DNA sequence: TGTGCCAGCAGCCGCGGGAGCTCTGGGGCCAACGTCCTGACTTTC.

The V gene is TRBV30, the J gene TRBJ1-1; D gene unclear. There are 11 residues in the CDR3. Germline CDR1 and CDR2: GTSNPN and SVGIG (reference sequence). The V gene lost 2 bases and the J gene lost 3 bases, with 4 bases spanning the gap. CDR3 protein: CAWSLDTEAFF. In nucleotides, the CDR3 is TGTGCCTGGAGTCTTGACACTGAAGCTTTCTTT.

Only one count was recorded for this clone. This rearrangement joins TRBV7-2 to TRBJ2-1; D is unresolved. The germline V and J ends were trimmed by 2 bases and 7 bases, with 6 bases remaining between them. CDR1 is SGHTA, CDR2 FQGNSA, per germline. The CDR3 has 12 amino acids. The CDR3 spells CASSLQVNEQFF. DNA of the CDR3: TGTGCCAGCAGCTTACAGGTTAATGAGCAGTTCTTC.

J is TRBJ2-1 and V is TRBV7-3; the D is unclear. CDR1 is SGHTA, CDR2 FQGTGA, per germline. This CDR3 has 13 residues. V gave up 5 bases and J gave up 6 bases, with 11 bases separating them. CDR3 in amino acids: CASSLTGFNEQFF. The CDR3 nucleotides read TGTGCCAGCAGCCTGACCGGTTTCAATGAGCAGTTCTTC.